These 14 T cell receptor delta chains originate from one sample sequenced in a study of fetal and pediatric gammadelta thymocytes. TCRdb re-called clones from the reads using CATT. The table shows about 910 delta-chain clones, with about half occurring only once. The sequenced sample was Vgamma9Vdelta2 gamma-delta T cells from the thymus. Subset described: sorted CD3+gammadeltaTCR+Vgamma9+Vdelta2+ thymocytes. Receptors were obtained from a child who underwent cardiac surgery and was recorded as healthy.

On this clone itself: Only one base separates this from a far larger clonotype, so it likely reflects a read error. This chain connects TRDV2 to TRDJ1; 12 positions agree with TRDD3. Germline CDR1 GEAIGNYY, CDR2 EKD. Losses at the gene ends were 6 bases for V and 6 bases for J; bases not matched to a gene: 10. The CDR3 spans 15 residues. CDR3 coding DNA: TGTGCCTGTTACCGTGTACTGGGGGATACTCATAAACTCATCTTT. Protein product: CACYRVLGDTHKLIF.

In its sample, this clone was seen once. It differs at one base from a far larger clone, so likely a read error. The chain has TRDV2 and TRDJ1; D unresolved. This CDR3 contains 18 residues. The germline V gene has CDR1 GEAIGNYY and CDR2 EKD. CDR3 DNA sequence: TGTGCCGGTGACGCCAGAGGCGGGGTACGCAAGTACACCGATAAACTCATCTTT. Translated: CAGDARGGVRKYTDKLIF.

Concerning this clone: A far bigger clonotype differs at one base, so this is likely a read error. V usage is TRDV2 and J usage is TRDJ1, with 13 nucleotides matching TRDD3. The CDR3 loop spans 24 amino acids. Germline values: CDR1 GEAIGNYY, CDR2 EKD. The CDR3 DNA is TGTGCCTGTGACACGGTTCGCGGCTCCTACGAACGTACTGGGGGATACGTTAACGCCGATAAACCCATCTTT. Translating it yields CACDTVRGSYERTGGYVNADKPIF.

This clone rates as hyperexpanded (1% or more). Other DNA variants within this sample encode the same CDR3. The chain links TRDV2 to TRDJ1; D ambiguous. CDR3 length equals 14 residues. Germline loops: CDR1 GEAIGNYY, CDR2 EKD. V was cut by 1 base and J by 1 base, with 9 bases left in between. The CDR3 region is CACDTVGLTDKLIF. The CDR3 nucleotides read TGTGCCTGTGACACAGTGGGTCTCACCGATAAACTCATCTTT.

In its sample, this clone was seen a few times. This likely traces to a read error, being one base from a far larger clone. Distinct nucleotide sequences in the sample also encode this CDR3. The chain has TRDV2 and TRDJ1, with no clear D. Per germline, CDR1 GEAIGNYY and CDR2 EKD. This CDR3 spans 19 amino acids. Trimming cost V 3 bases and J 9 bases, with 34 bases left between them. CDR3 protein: CACDLSLARSRVTPGQLIF. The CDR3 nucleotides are TGTGCCTGTGACCTATCCCTCGCTCGCTCCCGGGTCACTCCGGGACAACTCATCTTT.

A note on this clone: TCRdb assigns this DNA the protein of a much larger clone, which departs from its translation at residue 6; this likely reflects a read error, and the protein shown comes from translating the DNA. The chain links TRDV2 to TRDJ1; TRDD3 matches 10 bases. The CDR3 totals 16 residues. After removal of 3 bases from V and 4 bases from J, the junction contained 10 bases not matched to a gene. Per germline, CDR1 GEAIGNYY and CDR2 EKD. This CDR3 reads CACDRSILGDYDKLIF. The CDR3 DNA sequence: TGTGCCTGTGACCGGTCCATACTGGGGGATTACGATAAACTCATCTTT.

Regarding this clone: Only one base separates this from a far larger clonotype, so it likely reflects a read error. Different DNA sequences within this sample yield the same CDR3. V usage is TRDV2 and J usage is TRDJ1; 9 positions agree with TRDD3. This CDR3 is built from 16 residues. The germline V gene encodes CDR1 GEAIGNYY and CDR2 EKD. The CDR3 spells CACDLGGPWGINKLIF. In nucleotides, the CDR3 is TGTGCCTGTGACCTCGGGGGCCCTTGGGGGATAAATAAGCTCATCTTT.

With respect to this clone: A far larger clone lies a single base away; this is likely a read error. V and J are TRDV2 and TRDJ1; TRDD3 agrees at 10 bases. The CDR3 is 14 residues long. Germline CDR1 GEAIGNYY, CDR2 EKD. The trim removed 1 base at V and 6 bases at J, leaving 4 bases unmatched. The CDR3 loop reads CACDTLGDANKLIF. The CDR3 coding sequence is TGTGCCTGTGACACACTGGGGGATGCCAATAAACTCATCTTT.

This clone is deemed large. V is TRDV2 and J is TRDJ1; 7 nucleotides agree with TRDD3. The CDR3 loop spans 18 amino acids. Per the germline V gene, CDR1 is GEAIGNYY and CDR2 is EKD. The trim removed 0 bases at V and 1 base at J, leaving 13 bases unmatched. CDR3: CACDTGVRGMPSTDKLIF. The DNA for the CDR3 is TGTGCCTGTGACACCGGAGTACGGGGGATGCCTTCCACCGATAAACTCATCTTT.

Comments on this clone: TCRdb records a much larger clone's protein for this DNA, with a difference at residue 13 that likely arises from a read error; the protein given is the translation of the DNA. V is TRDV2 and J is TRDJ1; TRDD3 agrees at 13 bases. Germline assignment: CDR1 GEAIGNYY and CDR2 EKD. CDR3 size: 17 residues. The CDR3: CACDNLLGDTPTNKLIF. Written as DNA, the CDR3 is TGTGCCTGTGACAACTTACTGGGGGATACGCCCACCAATAAACTCATCTTT.

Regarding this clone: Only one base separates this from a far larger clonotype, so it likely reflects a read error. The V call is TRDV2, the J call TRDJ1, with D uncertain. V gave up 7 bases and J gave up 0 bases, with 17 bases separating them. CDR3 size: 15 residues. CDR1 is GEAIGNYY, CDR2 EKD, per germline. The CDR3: CACQGRPLYTDKLIF. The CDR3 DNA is TGTGCCTGCCAAGGTAGACCCCTGTACACCGATAAACTCATCTTT.

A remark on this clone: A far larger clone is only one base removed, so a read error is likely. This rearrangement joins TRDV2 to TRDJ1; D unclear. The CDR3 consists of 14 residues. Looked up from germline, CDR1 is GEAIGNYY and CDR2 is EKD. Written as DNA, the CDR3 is TGTGCCTGTGACACCCCTGGTCACACCGATAAATTCATCTTT. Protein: CACDTPGHTDKFIF.

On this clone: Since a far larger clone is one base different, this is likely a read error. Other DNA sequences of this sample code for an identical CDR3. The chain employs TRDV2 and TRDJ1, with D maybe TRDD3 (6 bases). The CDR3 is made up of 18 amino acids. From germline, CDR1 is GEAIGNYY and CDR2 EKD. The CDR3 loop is CACDKGNYWVQRGDKLIF. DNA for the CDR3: TGTGCATGTGACAAGGGAAATTACTGGGTCCAAAGGGGCGATAAACTCATCTTT.

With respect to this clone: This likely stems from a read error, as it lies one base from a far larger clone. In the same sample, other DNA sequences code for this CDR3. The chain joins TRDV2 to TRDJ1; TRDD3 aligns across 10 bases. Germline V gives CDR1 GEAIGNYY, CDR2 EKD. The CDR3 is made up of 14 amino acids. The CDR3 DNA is TGCGCCTGTGACACACTGGGGGATGCCGATAAACTCATCTTT. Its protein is CACDTLGDADKLIF.